These 10 T cell receptor beta chains were all obtained from the same sample, sequenced in a study of T-cell memory formation after mild COVID-19. TCRdb redid the calling of the 5' RACE reads with MiXCR, one entry per CDR3 protein. The data hold roughly 560,000 distinct CDR3 sequences, with 20% observed a single time. Sequenced material: PBMCs or a T cell subset sorted from them (not recorded which). These receptors were collected from an adult woman who had mild COVID-19 (a few samples of this study predate the infection). Cell type and time point are not known.

The chain is built from TRBV11-3 and TRBJ2-1, with D maybe TRBD1 (5 bases). The CDR3 sequence is 21 residues long. V was shortened by 3 bases and J by 0 bases, with 27 bases between the two germline ends. Germline values: CDR1 SGHNT, CDR2 YENEEA. In DNA form, the CDR3 reads TGTGCCAGCAGCTTCACCCTGACTGGACACGATAAAGCCCACTCCTACAATGAGCAGTTCTTC. This translates into CASSFTLTGHDKAHSYNEQFF.

This clonotype was recorded a few times. The chain carries TRBV7-2 and TRBJ1-2, with D possibly TRBD1 on 5 matching bases. Germline lookup yields CDR1 SGHTA and CDR2 FQGNSA. The CDR3 consists of 14 residues. Trimming stripped 2 bases from V and 2 bases from J, with 9 bases between. CDR3 bases: TGTGCCAGCAGCTTACGTCGGGGCAACTATGGCTACACCTTC. Translation: CASSLRRGNYGYTF.

This chain connects TRBV6-2 or TRBV6-3 to TRBJ1-1, with 8 bases aligning to TRBD1. After removal of 2 bases from V and 2 bases from J, the junction contained 7 bases not matched to a gene. The CDR3 is made up of 16 amino acids. Germline loops: CDR1 MNHEY, CDR2 SVGEGT. The CDR3 sequence: CASSYRRGQGNTEAFF. As DNA, the CDR3 is TGTGCCAGCAGTTACCGACGCGGACAGGGAAACACTGAAGCTTTCTTT.

Concerning this clonotype itself: A much larger clone is a single base away; this may be a read error. CDR3 amino acids: CASSFSGGNTDTQYF. The CDR3 region has the DNA TGTGCCAGCAGCTTTAGCGGGGGGAACACAGATACGCAGTATTTT. This chain joins TRBV7-6 and TRBJ2-3; 10 positions match TRBD2. The V and J ends lost 3 bases and 2 bases, in that order; junction bases with no gene match: 2. Germline V gene sequence: CDR1 SGHVS, CDR2 FNYEAQ. The CDR3 is made up of 15 amino acids.

The chain is built from TRBV29-1 and TRBJ1-3, with 7 bases fitting TRBD1. With V trimmed by 7 bases and J by 0 bases, 9 bases remained unmatched. In germline, CDR1 is SQVTM, CDR2 ANQGSEA. The CDR3 length is 15 residues. DNA of the CDR3: TGCAGCGCTGGACAGGTCTCCAGCTCTGGAAACACCATATATTTT. This gives the protein CSAGQVSSSGNTIYF.

The V call is TRBV5-1, the J call TRBJ1-1; D unresolved. V was clipped by 0 bases and J by 3 bases, with 12 bases between them. The CDR3 contains 15 residues. Germline CDR1 is SGHRS and CDR2 is YFSETQ. As DNA, the CDR3 is TGCGCCAGCAGCTTGGAAGGGCCAAGTTACACTGAAGCTTTCTTT. The encoded protein is CASSLEGPSYTEAFF. The full variable domain, completed using reference TRBV5-1 and TRBJ1-1, is KAGVTQTPRYLIKTRGQQVTLSCSPISGHRSVSWYQQTPGQGLQFLFEYFSETQRNKGNFPGRFSGRQFSNSRSEMNVSTLELGDSALYLCASSLEGPSYTEAFFGQGTRLTVV.

The J gene is TRBJ2-7, the V gene TRBV2; 7 nucleotides line up with TRBD1. Germline V gene lookup returns CDR1 SNHLY and CDR2 FYNNEI. J was trimmed by 2 bases and V by 6 bases; bases with no gene match: 7. This CDR3 has 14 amino acids. CDR3 nucleotides: TGTGCCAGCAGCGAACAGGGACAGACCTACGAGCAGTACTTC. It encodes CASSEQGQTYEQYF.

The rearrangement joins TRBV20-1 to TRBJ1-5; no definite D call. CDR1 and CDR2 from the germline V gene are DFQATT and SNEGSKA (reference sequence). V lost 0 bases and J 3 bases, leaving 9 bases between the germline ends. This CDR3 is built from 14 residues. The CDR3 sequence is CSARESGPNQPQHF. The CDR3 DNA follows: TGCAGTGCTAGAGAGAGCGGTCCCAATCAGCCCCAGCATTTT.

This clonotype was recorded a few times. The J gene is TRBJ2-1, the V gene TRBV6-6; D unclear. The V and J ends lost 8 bases and 7 bases respectively, with 15 bases between them. This CDR3 has 13 amino acids. Germline values: CDR1 MNHNY, CDR2 SVGAGI (reference sequence). CDR3 protein: CASHLPNSNEQFF. The DNA of the CDR3 is TGTGCCAGCCACCTCCCCAATTCTAATGAGCAGTTCTTC.

The CDR3 sequence is CASSYRGDRETYEQYF. The CDR3 bases are TGTGCCAGCAGCTATAGAGGGGACAGGGAGACCTACGAGCAGTACTTC. The rearrangement links TRBV11-2 to TRBJ2-7; TRBD1 agrees at 9 bases. The CDR3 has 16 residues. Germline assignment: CDR1 SGHAT and CDR2 FQNNGV. Trimming took 4 bases from V and 2 from J; bases not matched to a gene: 9.